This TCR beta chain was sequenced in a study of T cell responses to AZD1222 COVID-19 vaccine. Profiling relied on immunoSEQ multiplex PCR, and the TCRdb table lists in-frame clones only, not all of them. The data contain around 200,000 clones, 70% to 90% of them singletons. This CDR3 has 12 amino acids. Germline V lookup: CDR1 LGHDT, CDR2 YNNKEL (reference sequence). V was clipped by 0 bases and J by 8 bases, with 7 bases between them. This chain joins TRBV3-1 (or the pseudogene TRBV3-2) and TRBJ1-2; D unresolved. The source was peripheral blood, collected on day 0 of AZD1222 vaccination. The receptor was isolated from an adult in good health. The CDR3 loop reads CASSQDRRGYTF. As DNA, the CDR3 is TGTGCCAGCAGCCAAGATCGGCGGGGCTACACCTTC.